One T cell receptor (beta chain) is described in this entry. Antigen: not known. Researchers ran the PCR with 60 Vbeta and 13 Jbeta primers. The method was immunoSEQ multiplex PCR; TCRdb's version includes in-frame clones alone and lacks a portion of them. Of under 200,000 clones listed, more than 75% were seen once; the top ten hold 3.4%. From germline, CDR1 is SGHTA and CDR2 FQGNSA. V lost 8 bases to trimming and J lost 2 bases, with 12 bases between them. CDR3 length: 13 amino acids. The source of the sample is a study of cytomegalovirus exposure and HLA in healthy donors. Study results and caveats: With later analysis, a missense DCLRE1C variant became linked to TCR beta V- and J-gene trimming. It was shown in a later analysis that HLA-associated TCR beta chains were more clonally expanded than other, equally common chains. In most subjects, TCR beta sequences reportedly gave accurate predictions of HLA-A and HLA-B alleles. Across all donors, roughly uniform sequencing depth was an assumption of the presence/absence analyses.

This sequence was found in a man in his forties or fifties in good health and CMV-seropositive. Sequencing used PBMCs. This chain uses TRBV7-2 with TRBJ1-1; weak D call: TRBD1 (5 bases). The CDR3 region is CASVGQPNTEAFF. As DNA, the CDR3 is TGTGCCAGCGTGGGGCAGCCAAACACTGAAGCTTTCTTT.